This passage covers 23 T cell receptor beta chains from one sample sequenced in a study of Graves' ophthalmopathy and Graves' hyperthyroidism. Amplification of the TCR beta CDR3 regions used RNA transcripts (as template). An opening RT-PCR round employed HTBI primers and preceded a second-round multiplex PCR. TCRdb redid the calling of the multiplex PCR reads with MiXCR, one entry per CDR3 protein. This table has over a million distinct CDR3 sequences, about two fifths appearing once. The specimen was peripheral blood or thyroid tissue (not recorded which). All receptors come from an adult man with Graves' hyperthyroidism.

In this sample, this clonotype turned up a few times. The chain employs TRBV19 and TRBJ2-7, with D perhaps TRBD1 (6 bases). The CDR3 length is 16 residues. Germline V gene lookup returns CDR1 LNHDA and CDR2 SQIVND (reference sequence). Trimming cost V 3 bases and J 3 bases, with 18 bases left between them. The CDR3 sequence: CASSILMQGSIYEQYF. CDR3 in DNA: TGTGCCAGTAGTATTCTGATGCAGGGGTCTATCTACGAGCAGTACTTC.

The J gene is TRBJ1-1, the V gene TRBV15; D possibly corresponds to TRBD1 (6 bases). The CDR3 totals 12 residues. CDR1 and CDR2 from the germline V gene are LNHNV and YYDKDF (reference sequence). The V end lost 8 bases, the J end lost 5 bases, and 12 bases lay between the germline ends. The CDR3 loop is CATGNRDTEAFF. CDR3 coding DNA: TGTGCCACCGGCAACAGGGATACTGAAGCTTTCTTT.

In DNA form, the CDR3 reads TGTGCCAGCAGCGCGAGCCACCAAGAGACCCAGTACTTC. It yields the protein CASSASHQETQYF. The gene calls are TRBV2 and TRBJ2-5; D not resolved. The germline V and J ends were trimmed by 6 bases and 0 bases, with 8 bases remaining between them. This CDR3 contains 13 residues. The germline gives CDR1 SNHLY, CDR2 FYNNEI.

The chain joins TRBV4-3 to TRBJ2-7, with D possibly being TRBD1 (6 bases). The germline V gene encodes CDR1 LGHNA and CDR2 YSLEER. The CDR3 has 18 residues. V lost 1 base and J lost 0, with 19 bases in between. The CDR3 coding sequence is TGCGCCAGCAGCCAAGCTCGCTCCGTGACAGGATCCTCCTACGAGCAGTACTTC. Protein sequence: CASSQARSVTGSSYEQYF.

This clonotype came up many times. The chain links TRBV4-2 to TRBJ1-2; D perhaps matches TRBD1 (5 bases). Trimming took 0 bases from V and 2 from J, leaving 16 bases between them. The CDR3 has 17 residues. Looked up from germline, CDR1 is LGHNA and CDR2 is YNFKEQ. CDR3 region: CASSQDLARGVNYGYTF. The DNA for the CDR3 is TGTGCCAGCAGCCAAGATCTCGCAAGGGGCGTCAACTATGGCTACACCTTC.

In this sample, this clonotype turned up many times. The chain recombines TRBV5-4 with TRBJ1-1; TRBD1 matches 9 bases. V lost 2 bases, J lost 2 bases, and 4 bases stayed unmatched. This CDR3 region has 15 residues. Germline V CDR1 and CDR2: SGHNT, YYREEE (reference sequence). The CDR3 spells CASSFQQGANTEAFF. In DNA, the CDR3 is TGTGCCAGCAGCTTCCAACAGGGGGCCAACACTGAAGCTTTCTTT.

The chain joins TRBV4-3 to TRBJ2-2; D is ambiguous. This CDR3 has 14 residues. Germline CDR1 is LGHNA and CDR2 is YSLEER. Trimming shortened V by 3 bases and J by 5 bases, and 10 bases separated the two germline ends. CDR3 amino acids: CASSHQTPTGELFF. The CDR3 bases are TGCGCCAGCAGCCATCAGACCCCGACCGGGGAGCTGTTTTTT.

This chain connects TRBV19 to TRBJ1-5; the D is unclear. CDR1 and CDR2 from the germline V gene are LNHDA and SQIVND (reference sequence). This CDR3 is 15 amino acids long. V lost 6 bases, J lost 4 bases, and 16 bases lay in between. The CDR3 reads CASSALIVRNQPQHF. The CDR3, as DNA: TGTGCCAGTAGCGCCTTGATAGTCAGAAATCAGCCCCAGCATTTT.

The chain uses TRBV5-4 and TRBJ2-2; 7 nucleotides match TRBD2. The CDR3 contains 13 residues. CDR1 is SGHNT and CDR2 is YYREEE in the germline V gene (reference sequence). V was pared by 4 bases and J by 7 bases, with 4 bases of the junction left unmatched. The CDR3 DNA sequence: TGTGCCAGCAGCCCCGGACTAGTCGGGGAGCTGTTTTTT. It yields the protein CASSPGLVGELFF.

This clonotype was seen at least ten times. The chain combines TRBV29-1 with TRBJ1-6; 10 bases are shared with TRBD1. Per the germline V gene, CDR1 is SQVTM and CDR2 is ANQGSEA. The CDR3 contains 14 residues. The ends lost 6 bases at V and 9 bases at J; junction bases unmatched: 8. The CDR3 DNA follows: TGCAGCGTCCGGGCCGGGACAGGGGCTTCACCCCTCCACTTT. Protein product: CSVRAGTGASPLHF.

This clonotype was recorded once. CDR3 coding DNA: TGTGCCAGCAGCCGACCCGGGACAGGGGACGAGCAGTACTTC. As protein: CASSRPGTGDEQYF. The J gene is TRBJ2-7, the V gene TRBV7-9; 10 nucleotides match TRBD1. CDR3 size: 14 residues. CDR1 is SEHNR and CDR2 is FQNEAQ in the germline V gene (reference sequence). Trimming at V came to 5 bases and at J to 5 bases, leaving 6 bases not matched to a gene.

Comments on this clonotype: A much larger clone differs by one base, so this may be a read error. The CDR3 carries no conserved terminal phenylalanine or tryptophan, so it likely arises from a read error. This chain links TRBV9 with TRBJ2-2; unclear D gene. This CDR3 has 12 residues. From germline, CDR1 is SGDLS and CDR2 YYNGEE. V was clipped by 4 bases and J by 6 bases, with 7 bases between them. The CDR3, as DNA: TGTGCCAGCAGCCCTATCCCCGGGGAGCTGTTTTTG. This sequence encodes CASSPIPGELFL.

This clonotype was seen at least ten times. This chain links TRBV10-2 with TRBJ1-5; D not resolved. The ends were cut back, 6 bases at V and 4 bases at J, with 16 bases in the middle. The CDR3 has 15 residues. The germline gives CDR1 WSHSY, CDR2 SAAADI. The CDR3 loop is CASRGGWQENQPQHF. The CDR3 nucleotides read TGCGCCAGCAGGGGAGGGTGGCAGGAAAATCAGCCCCAGCATTTT.

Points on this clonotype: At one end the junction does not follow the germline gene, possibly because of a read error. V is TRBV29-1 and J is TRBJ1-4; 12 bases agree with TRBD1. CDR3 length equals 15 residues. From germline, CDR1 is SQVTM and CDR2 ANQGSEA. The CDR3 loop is CAWSGTGTGGEKLFF. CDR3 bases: TGTGCCTGGAGCGGAACCGGGACAGGGGGCGAAAAACTGTTTTTT.

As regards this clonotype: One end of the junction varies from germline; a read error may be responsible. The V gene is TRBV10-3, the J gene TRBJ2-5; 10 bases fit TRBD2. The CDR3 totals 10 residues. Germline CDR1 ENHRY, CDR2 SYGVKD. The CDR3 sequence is CAIRRGLASF. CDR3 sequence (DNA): TGTGCCATCAGGCGGGGACTAGCGTCCTTC.

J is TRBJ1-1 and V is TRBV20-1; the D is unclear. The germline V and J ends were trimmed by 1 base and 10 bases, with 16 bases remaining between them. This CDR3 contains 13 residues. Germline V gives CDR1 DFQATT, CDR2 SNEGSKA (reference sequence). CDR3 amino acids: CSARGAAHVVAFF. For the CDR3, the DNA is TGCAGTGCTAGAGGGGCAGCCCATGTGGTAGCTTTCTTT.

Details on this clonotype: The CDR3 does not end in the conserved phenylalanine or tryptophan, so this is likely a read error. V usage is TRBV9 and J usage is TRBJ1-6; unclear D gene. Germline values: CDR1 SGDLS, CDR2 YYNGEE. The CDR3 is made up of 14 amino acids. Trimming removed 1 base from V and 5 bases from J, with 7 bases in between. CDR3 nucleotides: TGTGCCAGCAGCGTAACGGCAGATAATTCACCCCTCCACTCT. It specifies CASSVTADNSPLHS.

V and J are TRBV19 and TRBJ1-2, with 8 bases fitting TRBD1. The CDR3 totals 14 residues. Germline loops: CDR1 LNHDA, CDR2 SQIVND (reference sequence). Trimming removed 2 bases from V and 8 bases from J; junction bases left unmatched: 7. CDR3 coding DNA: TGTGCCAGTAGTATAACTCCAGGGGGCAAAGGCTACACCTTC. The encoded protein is CASSITPGGKGYTF.

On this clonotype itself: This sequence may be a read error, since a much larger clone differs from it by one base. The CDR3 nucleotides read TGTGCCAGCAGTGAAAGGCGGCTAGCGGGAGGCAGTGAGCAGTTCTTC. Protein: CASSERRLAGGSEQFF. This chain joins TRBV25-1 and TRBJ2-1; 11 nucleotides line up with TRBD2. The germline CDR1 and CDR2 sequences are MGHDK and SYGVNS. CDR3 size: 16 residues. V dropped 2 bases and J dropped 9; count of bases not matched to a gene: 9.

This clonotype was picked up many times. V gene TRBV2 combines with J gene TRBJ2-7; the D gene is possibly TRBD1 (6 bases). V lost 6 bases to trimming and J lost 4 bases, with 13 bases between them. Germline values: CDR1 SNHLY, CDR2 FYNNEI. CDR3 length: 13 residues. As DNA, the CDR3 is TGTGCCAGCAGGGGTGGACAGTTATACGAGCAGTACTTC. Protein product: CASRGGQLYEQYF.

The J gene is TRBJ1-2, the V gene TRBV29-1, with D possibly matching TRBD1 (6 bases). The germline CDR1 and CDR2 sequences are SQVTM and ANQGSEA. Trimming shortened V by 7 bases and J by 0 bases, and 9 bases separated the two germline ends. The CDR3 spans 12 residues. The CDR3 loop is CSAGAANYGYTF. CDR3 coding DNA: TGCAGCGCGGGGGCGGCTAACTATGGCTACACCTTC.

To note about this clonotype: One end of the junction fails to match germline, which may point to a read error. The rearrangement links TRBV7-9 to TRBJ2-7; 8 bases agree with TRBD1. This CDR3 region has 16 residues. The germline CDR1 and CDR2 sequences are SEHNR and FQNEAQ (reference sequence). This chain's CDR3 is CASSQGAQGAWDEQYF. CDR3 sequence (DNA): TGCGCCAGCAGCCAAGGAGCGCAGGGGGCCTGGGACGAGCAGTACTTC.

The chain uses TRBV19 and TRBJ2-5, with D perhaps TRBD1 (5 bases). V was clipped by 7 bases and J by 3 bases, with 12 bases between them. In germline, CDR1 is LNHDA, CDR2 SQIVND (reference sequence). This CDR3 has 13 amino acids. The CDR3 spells CASNSRVEETQYF. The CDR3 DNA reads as TGTGCCAGTAACTCCAGGGTAGAAGAGACCCAGTACTTC.